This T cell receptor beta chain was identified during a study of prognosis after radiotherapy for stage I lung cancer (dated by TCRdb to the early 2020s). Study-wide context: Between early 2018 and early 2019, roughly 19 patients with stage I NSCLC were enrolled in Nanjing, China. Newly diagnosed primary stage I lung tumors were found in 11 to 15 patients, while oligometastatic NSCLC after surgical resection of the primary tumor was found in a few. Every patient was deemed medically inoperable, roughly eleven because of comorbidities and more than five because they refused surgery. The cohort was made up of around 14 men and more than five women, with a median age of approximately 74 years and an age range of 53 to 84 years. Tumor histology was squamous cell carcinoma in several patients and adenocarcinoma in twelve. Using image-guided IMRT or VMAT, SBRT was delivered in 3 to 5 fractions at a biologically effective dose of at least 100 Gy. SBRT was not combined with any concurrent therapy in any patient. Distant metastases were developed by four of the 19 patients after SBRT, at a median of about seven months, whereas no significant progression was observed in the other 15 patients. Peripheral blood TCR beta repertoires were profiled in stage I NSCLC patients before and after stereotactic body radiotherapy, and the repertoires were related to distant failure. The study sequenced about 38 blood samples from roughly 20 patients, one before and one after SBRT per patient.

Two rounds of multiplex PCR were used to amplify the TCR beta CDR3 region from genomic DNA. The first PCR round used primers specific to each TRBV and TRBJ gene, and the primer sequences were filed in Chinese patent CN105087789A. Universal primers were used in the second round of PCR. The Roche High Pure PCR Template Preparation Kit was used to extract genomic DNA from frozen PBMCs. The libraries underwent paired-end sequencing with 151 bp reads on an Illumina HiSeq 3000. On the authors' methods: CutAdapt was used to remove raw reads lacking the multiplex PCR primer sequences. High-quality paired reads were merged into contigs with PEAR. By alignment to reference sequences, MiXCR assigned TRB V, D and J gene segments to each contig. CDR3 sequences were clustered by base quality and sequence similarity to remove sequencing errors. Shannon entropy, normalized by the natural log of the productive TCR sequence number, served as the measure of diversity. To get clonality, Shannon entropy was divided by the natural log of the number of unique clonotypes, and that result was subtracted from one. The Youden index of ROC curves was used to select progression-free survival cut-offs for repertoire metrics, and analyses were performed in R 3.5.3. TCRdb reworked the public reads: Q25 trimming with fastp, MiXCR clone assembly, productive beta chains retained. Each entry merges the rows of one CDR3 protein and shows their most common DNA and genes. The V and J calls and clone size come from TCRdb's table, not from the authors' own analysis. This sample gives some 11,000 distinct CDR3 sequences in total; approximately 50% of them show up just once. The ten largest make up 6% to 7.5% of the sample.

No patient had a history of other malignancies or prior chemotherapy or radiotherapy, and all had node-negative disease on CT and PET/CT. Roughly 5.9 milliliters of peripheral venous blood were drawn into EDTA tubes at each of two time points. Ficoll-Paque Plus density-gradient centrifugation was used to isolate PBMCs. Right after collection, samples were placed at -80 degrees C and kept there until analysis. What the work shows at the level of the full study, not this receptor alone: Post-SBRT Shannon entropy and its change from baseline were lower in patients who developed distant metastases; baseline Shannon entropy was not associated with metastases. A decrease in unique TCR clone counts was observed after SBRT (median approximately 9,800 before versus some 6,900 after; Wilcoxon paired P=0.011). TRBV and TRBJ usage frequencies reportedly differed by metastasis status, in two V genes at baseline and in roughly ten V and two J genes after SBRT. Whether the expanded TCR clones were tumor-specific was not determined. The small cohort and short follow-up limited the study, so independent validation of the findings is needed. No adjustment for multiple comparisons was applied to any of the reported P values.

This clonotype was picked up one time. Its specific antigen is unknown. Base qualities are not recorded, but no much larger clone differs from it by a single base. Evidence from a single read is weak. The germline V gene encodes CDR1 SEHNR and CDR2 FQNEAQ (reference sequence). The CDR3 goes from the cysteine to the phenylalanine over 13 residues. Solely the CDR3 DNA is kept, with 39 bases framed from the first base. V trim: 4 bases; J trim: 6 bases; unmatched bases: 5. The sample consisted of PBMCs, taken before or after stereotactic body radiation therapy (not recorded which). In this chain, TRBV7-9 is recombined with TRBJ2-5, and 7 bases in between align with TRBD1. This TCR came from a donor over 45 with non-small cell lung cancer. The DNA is TGTGCCAGCAGCTACTGGGACAGACAGACCCAGTACTTC. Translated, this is CASSYWDRQTQYF.